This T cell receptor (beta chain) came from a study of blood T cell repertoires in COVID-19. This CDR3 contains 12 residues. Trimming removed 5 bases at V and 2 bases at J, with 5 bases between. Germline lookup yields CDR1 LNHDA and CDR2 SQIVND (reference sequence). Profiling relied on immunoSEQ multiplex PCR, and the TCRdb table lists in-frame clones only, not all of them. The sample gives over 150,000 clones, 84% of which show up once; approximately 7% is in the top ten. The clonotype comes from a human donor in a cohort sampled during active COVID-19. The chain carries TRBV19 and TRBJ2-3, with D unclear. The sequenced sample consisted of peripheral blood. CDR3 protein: CASSPTTDTQYF. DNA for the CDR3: TGTGCCAGTAGTCCTACCACAGATACGCAGTATTTT.